The clone carrying this TCR beta chain showed up many times. cDNA synthesis used a TRAV/TRBV-specific primer set for both chains. Amplification, which lasted roughly 22 PCR cycles, used a constant-region primer and V-primer adapter to amplify TCRs. Amplifying the isolated mRNA was done by in vitro transcription. TCRdb re-analysed the reads in MiXCR, keeping a single row per CDR3 protein. The data show fewer than 90,000 distinct CDR3 sequences, around 32% seen once. The data were taken from a study of low-dose radiotherapy and immunotherapy resistance in tumors. Study details: Participants in Cohort 1 were administered 0.5 Gy per fraction at 2-week intervals, to a cumulative dose of 6.5 Gy. Cyclophosphamide was given intravenously at 200 mg/m2 every two weeks, and each dose came one day before radiation and immunotherapy.

CDR3 size: 16 residues. In germline, CDR1 is MNHEY, CDR2 SVGEGT. With 10 bases removed from V and 3 bases from J, the gap between germline ends came to 25 bases. The time point: before trial treatment. The donors, trial participants, received nivolumab, ipilimumab, aspirin, low-dose cyclophosphamide and low-dose radiotherapy. This clonotype was sampled from a female donor with ovarian cancer. V gene TRBV6-2 or TRBV6-3 combines with J gene TRBJ2-7; D is unclear. Sample: PBMCs, taken before treatment. Here the CDR3 reads CAISTDRRPIIYEQYF. CDR3 nucleotide sequence: TGTGCCATTTCGACGGATCGCCGGCCTATTATCTACGAGCAGTACTTC.